One and the same sample provided the 10 T cell receptor beta chains below, sequenced in a study of beta chain features in type 1 diabetes. Findings of the study overall: Moderate but significant shortening of TCRB CDR3s was recorded in all four CD4+ subsets from Type 1 diabetes patients.

These receptors have no identified antigens. What was sequenced were expressed TCRB transcripts, since all of the isolated RNA had been reverse transcribed. The assay was immunoSEQ multiplex PCR, and TCRdb's table has in-frame clones only and misses some. The table has roughly 300,000 clones, approximately 10% seen once. Sequencing was performed on central memory CD4+ T cells from blood. These receptors were taken from a man younger than 40 with type 1 diabetes.

CDR3 protein: CASSQEGGSQYF. The CDR3, as DNA: TGCGCCAGCAGCCAAGAAGGCGGTTCCCAGTACTTC. The chain carries TRBV4-3 and TRBJ2-5, with no clear D. CDR3 length: 12 amino acids. Deletions cut 0 bases from V and 9 bases from J, with 8 bases between. CDR1 LGHNA and CDR2 YSLEER come from the germline V gene.

This clone was counted only a few times. This chain links TRBV5-4 with TRBJ1-2; D is perhaps TRBD1 (5 bases). The germline CDR1 and CDR2 sequences are SGHNT and YYREEE (reference sequence). V shed 2 bases and J shed 2 bases, with 13 bases lying between them. The CDR3 is made up of 15 amino acids. The CDR3 DNA is TGTGCCAGCAGCTTATCCGGGGGAGTGAACTATGGCTACACCTTC. Its protein product is CASSLSGGVNYGYTF.

This clone was detected ten times or more. J is TRBJ2-3 and V is TRBV13; 8 positions agree with TRBD1. V lost 2 bases and J lost 3; bases outside the gene matches: 4. CDR1 is PRHDT, CDR2 FYEKMQ, per germline (reference sequence). This CDR3 is 15 amino acids long. For the CDR3, the DNA is TGTGCCAGCAGCTTACGGACAGGGAGAACAGATACGCAGTATTTT. Its protein product is CASSLRTGRTDTQYF.

This clone came up a few times. This chain connects TRBV7-2 to TRBJ2-3; either TRBD1 or TRBD2 may supply D (5 bases each). V lost 3 bases and J 0 bases, leaving 13 bases between the germline ends. The CDR3 spans 16 residues. Germline V gene lookup returns CDR1 SGHTA and CDR2 FQGNSA. The CDR3 loop reads CASSLGQGRSTDTQYF. The CDR3, as DNA: TGTGCCAGCAGCTTGGGGCAGGGACGGAGCACAGATACGCAGTATTTT.

This clone was seen more than once but under ten times. This chain connects TRBV6-1 to TRBJ1-2; D unclear. Per the germline V gene, CDR1 is MNHNS and CDR2 is SASEGT. The CDR3 is made up of 10 amino acids. V lost 1 base and J lost 8, with 2 bases in between. CDR3 sequence reads: CASSEEGYTF. The CDR3 nucleotides read TGTGCCAGCAGTGAAGAGGGCTACACCTTC.

In this sample, this clone turned up a few times. The genes are TRBV10-1 and TRBJ1-2; a possible D gene is TRBD1 (5 bases). Trimming stripped 3 bases from V and 4 bases from J, with 9 bases between. The CDR3 spans 13 residues. Germline-derived CDR1 and CDR2 are WNHNN and SYGVQD (reference sequence). The CDR3 DNA is TGCGCCAGCAGTGATCAGGGATCCTATGGCTACACCTTC. This sequence encodes CASSDQGSYGYTF.

This clone showed up many times. The chain has TRBV29-1 and TRBJ2-5, with 7 positions matching TRBD2. V shed 1 base, J shed 7 bases, and the junction held 0 bases outside the gene matches. CDR1 SQVTM and CDR2 ANQGSEA come from the germline V gene. This CDR3 has 11 residues. The CDR3 coding sequence is TGCAGCGTTGAAGGGGGGGGGACCCAGTACTTC. It is translated as CSVEGGGTQYF.

This clone occurred a few times. The chain joins TRBV29-1 to TRBJ1-1; D is possibly TRBD1 (6 bases). Germline V gives CDR1 SQVTM, CDR2 ANQGSEA. CDR3 length equals 13 residues. Trimming shortened V by 4 bases and J by 1 base, and 10 bases separated the two germline ends. In nucleotides, the CDR3 is TGCAGCGTTGTGCGGGGGCAGAACACTGAAGCTTTCTTT. Amino acid sequence: CSVVRGQNTEAFF.

There are many counts of this clone. V usage is TRBV27 and J usage is TRBJ1-4; D possibly corresponds to TRBD1 (5 bases). The CDR3 spans 14 residues. V was trimmed by 3 bases and J by 8 bases, leaving 13 bases between them. In germline, CDR1 is MNHEY, CDR2 SMNVEV (reference sequence). CDR3 sequence (DNA): TGTGCCAGCAGTTTTGCAGGGAGTGGAGAAAAACTGTTTTTT. This translates into CASSFAGSGEKLFF.

V is TRBV29-1 and J is TRBJ1-2; D call uncertain. The CDR3 extends over 15 amino acids. V dropped 3 bases and J dropped 0 bases, with 14 bases sitting between them. The germline V gene encodes CDR1 SQVTM and CDR2 ANQGSEA. This CDR3 reads CSVDVFGSSNYGYTF. The CDR3 DNA reads TGCAGCGTTGATGTTTTTGGCTCCTCTAACTATGGCTACACCTTC.